The clone carrying this T cell receptor (beta chain) has more than one count but fewer than ten. Its antigen is not known. TCR cDNA, made by 5'RACE template switching, carried an added universal primer site and UMIs. TCRdb redid the calling of the 5' RACE reads with MiXCR, one entry per CDR3 protein. The sample has 150,000 to 200,000 distinct CDR3 sequences; 7% to 10% are singletons. The data stem from a study of T cells after yellow fever vaccination. The study's findings and limits: A minor fraction of clonotypes spanned both CD4 and CD8 compartments.

There are 18 residues in the CDR3. V lost 0 bases and J 4 bases, leaving 21 bases between the germline ends. From germline, CDR1 is LNHDA and CDR2 SQIVND (reference sequence). The sequence was collected from a man in his late teens or twenties who received the YFV17D yellow fever vaccine. The input for sequencing was CD8+ T cells sorted from PBMCs, taken 45 days after the yellow fever booster vaccination. The chain uses TRBV19 and TRBJ1-2; no definite D call. The chain's CDR3 is CASSIDPLRGPLFYGYTF. CDR3 bases: TGTGCCAGTAGTATAGATCCCCTACGCGGGCCGCTATTCTATGGCTACACCTTC.